This T cell receptor beta chain was identified during a study of identical twins' blood T cells. Study-level information: Some 12 libraries, six alpha and six beta, gave roughly 51 million reads.

The CDR3 sequence is 17 residues long. The germline CDR1 and CDR2 sequences are SNHLY and FYNNEI. Between the trimmed V and J ends, which lost 2 bases and 2 bases, there was a span of 17 bases. TCRdb re-called the 5' RACE reads with MiXCR, one entry per CDR3 protein. The table shows about 370,000 distinct CDR3 sequences, with roughly 30% occurring only once. The chain couples TRBV2 to TRBJ2-3; D perhaps matches TRBD2 (6 bases). The TCR sequence derives from a woman between 18 and 55 years old in good health. The sequenced material came from PBMCs. The CDR3 sequence is CASSESSGRSYTDTQYF. The CDR3 nucleotides read TGTGCCAGCAGTGAAAGTTCAGGGAGGTCCTACACAGATACGCAGTATTTT.